Included here is one TCR beta chain sequence, with context. Its binding antigen is unknown. The sample holds no much larger clone one base away, and base qualities are not on file. Separate from the roughly 650-subject first cohort, the validation cohort of more than 90 subjects was the group to which the donors belonged. The entry originates in a study of cytomegalovirus exposure and HLA in healthy donors (dated by TCRdb to about 2017). With respect to the entire study: A later analysis indicated that the 110 or so validation repertoires were generated on the platform also employed for the roughly 730 repertoires of the first cohort. The aim of the study was to test whether cataloging public T cell receptors could identify signatures of past pathogen exposure. Along with the approximately 670-subject first cohort, a separate validation cohort of 120 different subjects was used. To predict cytomegalovirus infection status, the study combined high-throughput TCR immunosequencing, statistical association of individual TCRs with disease status, and machine learning. Results and caveats for the whole study, not just this receptor: Of the cluster scores, around 95% were above 0 in a later analysis, which found that TCRs clustered in the first cohort also tended to co-occur in the 95 to 150 validation repertoires. In vitro tests confirmed that a few of the cytomegalovirus-associated TCR beta chains recognize cytomegalovirus antigens. The study listed approximately 160 TCR beta chains as associated with cytomegalovirus. A later analysis had no HLA typing for the validation cohort, so co-occurrence there was scored across all 110 or so repertoires. It was suggested by the authors that the approach could potentially be generalized to other disease states and immunological phenotypes. The classifier was reported to diagnose cytomegalovirus status with high specificity and sensitivity in both the original cohort and the validation cohort. Across donors, most TCR sequences were observed very rarely, whereas some public TCRs were present in many individuals.

Libraries came from the immunoSEQ multiplex PCR assay. On the study's bioinformatics: A statistical classification framework was built to diagnose cytomegalovirus status from the catalog of TCR beta chain sequences. TCRdb limited this immuneACCESS table to in-frame rearrangements with V and J called. A share of clones is missing; checked studies link under half to unresolved V genes, and the rest is unexplained. V, J and clone size are those of that table, while D and trimming were read from the DNA. The sample table contains some 90,000 clones; only one count was recorded for about 90% of them. The ten top clones hold under 6.5% of the sample. From the cysteine through the phenylalanine, the CDR3 covers 13 amino acids. Only the CDR3 part of the read is kept: 39 bases, read in frame from the first base. The germline V gene gives CDR1 as MNHNS and CDR2 as SASEGT. The V and J ends are trimmed by 4 bases and 1 base, leaving 8 bases between them.

This TCR derives from a young man in good health and CMV-seropositive. The chain employs TRBV6-1 and TRBJ2-7, and TRBD2 may be the D gene, going by 5 matching bases. The sample was PBMCs. The sequenced DNA: TGTGCCAGCAGTGCCGGGATTTCCTACGAGCAGTACTTC. Its protein product is CASSAGISYEQYF.